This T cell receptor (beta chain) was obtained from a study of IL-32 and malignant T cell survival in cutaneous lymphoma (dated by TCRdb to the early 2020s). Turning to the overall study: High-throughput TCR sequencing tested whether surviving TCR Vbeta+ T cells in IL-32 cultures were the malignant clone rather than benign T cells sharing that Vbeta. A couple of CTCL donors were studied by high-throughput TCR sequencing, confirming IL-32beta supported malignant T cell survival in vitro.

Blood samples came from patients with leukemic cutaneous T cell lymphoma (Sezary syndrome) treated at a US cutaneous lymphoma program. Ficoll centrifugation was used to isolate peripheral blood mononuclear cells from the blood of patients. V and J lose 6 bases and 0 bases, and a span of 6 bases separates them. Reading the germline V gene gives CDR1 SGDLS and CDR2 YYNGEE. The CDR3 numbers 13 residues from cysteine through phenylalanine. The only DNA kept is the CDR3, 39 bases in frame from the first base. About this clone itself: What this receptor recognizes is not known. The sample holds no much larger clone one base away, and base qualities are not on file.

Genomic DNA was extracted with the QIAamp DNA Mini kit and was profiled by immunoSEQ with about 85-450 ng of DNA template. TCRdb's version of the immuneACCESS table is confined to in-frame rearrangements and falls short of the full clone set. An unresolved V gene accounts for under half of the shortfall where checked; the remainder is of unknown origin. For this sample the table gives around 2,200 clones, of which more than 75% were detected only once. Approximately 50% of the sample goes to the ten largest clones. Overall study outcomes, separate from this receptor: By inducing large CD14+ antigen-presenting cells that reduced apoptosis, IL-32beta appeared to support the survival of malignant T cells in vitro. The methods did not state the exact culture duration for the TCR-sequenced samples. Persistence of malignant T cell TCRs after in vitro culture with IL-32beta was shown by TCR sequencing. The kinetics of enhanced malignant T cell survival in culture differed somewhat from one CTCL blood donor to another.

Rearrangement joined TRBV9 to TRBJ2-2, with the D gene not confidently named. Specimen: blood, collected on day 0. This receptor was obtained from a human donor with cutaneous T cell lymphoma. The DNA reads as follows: TGTGCCAGCATCTCCCCGAACACCGGGGAGCTGTTTTTT. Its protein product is CASISPNTGELFF.